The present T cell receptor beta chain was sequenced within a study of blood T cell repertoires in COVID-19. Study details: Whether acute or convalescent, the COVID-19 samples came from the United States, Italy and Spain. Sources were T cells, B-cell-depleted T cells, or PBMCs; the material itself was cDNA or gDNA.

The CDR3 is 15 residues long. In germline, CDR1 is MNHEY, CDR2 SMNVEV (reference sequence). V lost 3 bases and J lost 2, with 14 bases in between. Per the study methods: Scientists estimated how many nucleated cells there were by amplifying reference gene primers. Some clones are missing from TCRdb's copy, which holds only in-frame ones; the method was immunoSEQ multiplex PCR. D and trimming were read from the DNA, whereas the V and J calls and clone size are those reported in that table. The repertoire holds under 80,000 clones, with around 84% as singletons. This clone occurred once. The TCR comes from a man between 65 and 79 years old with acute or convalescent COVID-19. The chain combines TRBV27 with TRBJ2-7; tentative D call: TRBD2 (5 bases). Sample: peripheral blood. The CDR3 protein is CASSLDGLATYEQYF. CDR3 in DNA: TGTGCCAGCAGTTTGGACGGGCTAGCCACCTACGAGCAGTACTTC.